This paragraph covers one T cell receptor beta chain sequence. Its antigen is undetermined. Total RNA extracted from each sample amounted to at least 6 micrograms. The length of the CDR3 is 14 residues. V lost 6 bases to trimming and J lost 13 bases; unmatched junction nucleotides: 11. These data belong to a study of blood T cells in healthy people across ages. The overall study: Template switching captured about one barcoded beta molecule per two T cells.

Alongside a J-beta primer mix, a sample-barcoded 5' primer served in a second PCR lasting about 7 to 12 cycles. Every individual sample yielded 2.5 million or more paired-end reads (each containing CDR3). TCRdb re-derived calls from the 5' RACE reads in MiXCR, one entry per CDR3 protein. The sample lists around 780,000 distinct CDR3 sequences, approximately 60% seen once, with 25% to 30% in the top ten. Overall study findings and caveats: Per-million-T-cell TCR beta diversity fell roughly linearly with age.

This clonotype was obtained from a man aged 35 to 55 in good health. The V call is TRBV12-3 or TRBV12-4, the J call TRBJ1-5; 11 bases are shared with TRBD1. What was sequenced was blood. Here the CDR3 reads CASSWTGGKSPQHF. The CDR3 coding sequence is TGTGCCAGCAGCTGGACAGGGGGCAAATCTCCTCAGCATTTT.